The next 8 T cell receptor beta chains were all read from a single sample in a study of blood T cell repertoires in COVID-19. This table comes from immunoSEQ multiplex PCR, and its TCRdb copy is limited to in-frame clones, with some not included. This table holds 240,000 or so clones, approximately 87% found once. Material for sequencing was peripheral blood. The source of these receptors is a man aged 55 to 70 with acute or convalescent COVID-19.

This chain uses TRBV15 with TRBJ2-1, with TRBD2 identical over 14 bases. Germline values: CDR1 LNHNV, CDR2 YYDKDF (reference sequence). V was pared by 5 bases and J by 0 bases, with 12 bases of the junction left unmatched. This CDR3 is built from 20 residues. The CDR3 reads CATSVGLAGGLRISYNEQFF. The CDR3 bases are TGTGCCACCAGCGTCGGACTAGCGGGAGGTTTGCGTATCTCCTACAATGAGCAGTTCTTC.

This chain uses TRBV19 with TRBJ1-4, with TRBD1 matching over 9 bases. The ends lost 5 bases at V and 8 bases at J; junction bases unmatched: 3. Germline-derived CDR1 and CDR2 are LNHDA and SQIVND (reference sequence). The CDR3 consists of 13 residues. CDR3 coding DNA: TGTGCCAGTAGTTACGGGACAGGGGAAAAACTGTTTTTT. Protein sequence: CASSYGTGEKLFF.

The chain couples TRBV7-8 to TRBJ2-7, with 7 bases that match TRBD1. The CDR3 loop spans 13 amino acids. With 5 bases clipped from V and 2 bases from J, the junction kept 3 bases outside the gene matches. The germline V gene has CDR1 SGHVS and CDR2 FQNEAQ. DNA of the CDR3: TGTGCCAGCAGCGAGGGGGCTACCTACGAGCAGTACTTC. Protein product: CASSEGATYEQYF.

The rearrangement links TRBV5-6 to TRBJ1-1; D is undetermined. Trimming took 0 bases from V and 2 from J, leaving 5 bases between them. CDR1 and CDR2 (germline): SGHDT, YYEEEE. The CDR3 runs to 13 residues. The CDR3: CASSLEPNTEAFF. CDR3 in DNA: TGTGCCAGCAGCTTGGAGCCCAACACTGAAGCTTTCTTT.

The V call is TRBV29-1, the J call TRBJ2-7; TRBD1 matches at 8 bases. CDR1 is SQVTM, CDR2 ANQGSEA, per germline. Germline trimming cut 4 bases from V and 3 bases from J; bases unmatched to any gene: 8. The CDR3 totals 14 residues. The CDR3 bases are TGCAGCGTTGCCCCCCGACAGGGGAACTACGAGCAGTACTTC. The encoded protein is CSVAPRQGNYEQYF.

CDR3 bases: TGCGCCAGCAGCTTGGTCCAGGGGGAGGAAAAACTGTTTTTT. Its protein is CASSLVQGEEKLFF. The chain combines TRBV5-1 with TRBJ1-4; 7 bases align to TRBD1. This CDR3 has 14 residues. Per germline, CDR1 SGHRS and CDR2 YFSETQ. The V gene end was trimmed by 0 bases and the J gene end by 8 bases; junction bases not matched to a gene: 4.

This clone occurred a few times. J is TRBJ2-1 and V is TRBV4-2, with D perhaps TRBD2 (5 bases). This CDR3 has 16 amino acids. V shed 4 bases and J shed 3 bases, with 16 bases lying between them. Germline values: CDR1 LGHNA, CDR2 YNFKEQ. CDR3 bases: TGTGCCAGCAGCCTCCTCCCCGGGGTGAGCTACAATGAGCAGTTCTTC. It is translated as CASSLLPGVSYNEQFF.

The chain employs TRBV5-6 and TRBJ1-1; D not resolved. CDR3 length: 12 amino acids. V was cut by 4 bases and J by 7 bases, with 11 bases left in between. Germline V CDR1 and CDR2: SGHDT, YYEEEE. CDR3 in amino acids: CASSLRRGEAFF. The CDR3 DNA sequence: TGTGCCAGCAGCCTGAGACGGGGTGAAGCTTTCTTT.